A single sample gave rise to the 9 T cell receptor beta chains below, sequenced in a study of blood T cell repertoires in COVID-19. The repertoire was sequenced with immunoSEQ multiplex PCR; TCRdb's copy has only in-frame clones and lacks some. The sample carries about 210,000 clones, roughly 82% recorded once. The specimen was peripheral blood. The receptors originated from a woman in her fifties or sixties with COVID-19, enrolled during active disease.

This chain links TRBV7-8 with TRBJ1-5; D uncertain. The germline gives CDR1 SGHVS, CDR2 FQNEAQ. Between the trimmed V and J ends, which lost 5 bases and 9 bases, there was a span of 14 bases. The CDR3 runs 13 residues. The CDR3 region is CASSPQTGWPQHF. CDR3 bases: TGTGCCAGCAGCCCCCAAACCGGGTGGCCCCAGCATTTT.

V and J are TRBV5-1 and TRBJ2-1; 12 bases are a match to TRBD2. Germline values: CDR1 SGHRS, CDR2 YFSETQ. The CDR3 extends over 15 amino acids. J was trimmed by 6 bases and V by 3 bases; bases with no gene match: 4. The CDR3 DNA reads TGCGCCAGCAGCTCTAGCGGGGGGGAATCCAATGAGCAGTTCTTC. This encodes CASSSSGGESNEQFF.

This clone occurred a few times. The chain uses TRBV11-2 and TRBJ2-1; 8 nucleotides align to TRBD2. V dropped 0 bases and J dropped 10; count of bases not matched to a gene: 8. Germline assignment: CDR1 SGHAT and CDR2 FQNNGV. The CDR3 consists of 15 residues. The DNA of the CDR3 is TGTGCCAGCAGCTTAGATACGGGAGGGTACTGGGAGCAGTTCTTC. It encodes CASSLDTGGYWEQFF.

V is TRBV5-4 and J is TRBJ1-3, with D uncertain. V lost 1 base and J 0 bases, leaving 5 bases between the germline ends. The CDR3 covers 14 residues. Germline V gene data show CDR1 as SGHNT and CDR2 as YYREEE (reference sequence). This CDR3 reads CASSLPGSGNTIYF. CDR3 DNA: TGTGCCAGCAGCTTGCCCGGCTCTGGAAACACCATATATTTT.

The chain couples TRBV29-1 to TRBJ2-1, with D uncertain. Germline values: CDR1 SQVTM, CDR2 ANQGSEA. The CDR3 contains 14 residues. The V end lost 1 base, the J end lost 3 bases, and 10 bases lay between the germline ends. CDR3 loop: CSVEGHGDYNEQFF. The CDR3 nucleotides read TGCAGCGTTGAAGGGCACGGAGACTACAATGAGCAGTTCTTC.

The J gene is TRBJ1-1, the V gene TRBV19, with D unclear. The V end lost 3 bases, the J end lost 2 bases, and 7 bases lay between the germline ends. The CDR3 has 13 amino acids. The germline V gene encodes CDR1 LNHDA and CDR2 SQIVND (reference sequence). The DNA for the CDR3 is TGTGCCAGTAGTATTATAATTAACACTGAAGCTTTCTTT. Its protein is CASSIIINTEAFF. The whole variable domain, remainder taken from reference TRBV19 and TRBJ1-1, is DGGITQSPKYLFRKEGQNVTLSCEQNLNHDAMYWYRQDPGQGLRLIYYSQIVNDFQKGDIAEGYSVSREKKESFPLTVTSAQKNPTAFYLCASSIIINTEAFFGQGTRLTVV.

This chain links TRBV5-6 with TRBJ2-1; no definite D call. Germline V gene lookup returns CDR1 SGHDT and CDR2 YYEEEE. The CDR3 runs to 13 residues. Trimming took 2 bases from V and 4 from J, leaving 7 bases between them. The CDR3 DNA reads TGTGCCAGCAGCTTTAGCCGATACAATGAGCAGTTCTTC. Residues: CASSFSRYNEQFF. Filled out from reference TRBV5-6 and TRBJ2-1, the complete variable domain reads DAGVTQSPTHLIKTRGQQVTLRCSPKSGHDTVSWYQQALGQGPQFIFQYYEEEERQRGNFPDRFSGHQFPNYSSELNVNALLLGDSALYLCASSFSRYNEQFFGPGTRLTVL.

This clone was recorded once. The rearrangement links TRBV28 to TRBJ1-5, with a possible D match to TRBD1 (5 bases). The germline gives CDR1 MDHEN, CDR2 SYDVKM. Trimming took 2 bases from V and 0 from J, leaving 8 bases between them. The length of the CDR3 is 15 residues. The DNA of the CDR3 is TGTGCCAGCAGTTTAGGGGGGTTTAGCAATCAGCCCCAGCATTTT. It specifies CASSLGGFSNQPQHF.

The rearrangement links TRBV28 to TRBJ2-7; D not resolved. The CDR3 runs 14 residues. The germline V gene encodes CDR1 MDHEN and CDR2 SYDVKM. Trimming cost V 3 bases and J 0 bases, with 9 bases left between them. The CDR3 bases are TGTGCCAGCAGTTTCCCTGCTACCTCCTACGAGCAGTACGTC. Protein product: CASSFPATSYEQYV.